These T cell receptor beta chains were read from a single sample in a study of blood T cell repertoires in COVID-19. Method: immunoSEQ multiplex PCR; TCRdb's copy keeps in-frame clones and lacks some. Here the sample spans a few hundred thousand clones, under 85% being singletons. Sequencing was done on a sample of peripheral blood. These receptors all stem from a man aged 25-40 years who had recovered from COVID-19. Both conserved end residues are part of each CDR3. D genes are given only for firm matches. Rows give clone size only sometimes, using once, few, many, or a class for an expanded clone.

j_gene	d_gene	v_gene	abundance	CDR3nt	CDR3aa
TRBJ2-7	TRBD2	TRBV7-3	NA	TGTGCCAGCAGCTTAGAGCCTAGCGGAAACGAGCAGTACTTC	CASSLEPSGNEQYF
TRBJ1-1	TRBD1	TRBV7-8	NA	TGTGCCGTCCGACAGGGTCTGGACACTGAAGCTTTCTTT	CAVRQGLDTEAFF
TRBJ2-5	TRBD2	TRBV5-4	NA	TGTGCCAGCAGCGGCGGGGGGGCCTCAGTGACGGCCCAGTACTTC	CASSGGGASVTAQYF
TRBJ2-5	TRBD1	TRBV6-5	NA	TGTGCCAGCAGCACGGGGACAGGAGGGACCCAGTACTTC	CASSTGTGGTQYF
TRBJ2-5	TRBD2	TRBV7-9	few	TGTGCCAGCAGCCGTCCGGGGGGGGCAGAGACCCAGTACTTC	CASSRPGGAETQYF
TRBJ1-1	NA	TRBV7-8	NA	TGTGCCAGCAGCTTAAACCAGATGAACACTGAAGCTTTCTTT	CASSLNQMNTEAFF
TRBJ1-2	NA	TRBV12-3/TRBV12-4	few	TGTGCCAGCAGTGAGGGACATAACTATGGCTACACCTTC	CASSEGHNYGYTF
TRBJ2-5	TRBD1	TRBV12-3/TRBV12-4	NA	TGTGCCAGCAGCCGACAGGGAACGGAGACCCAGTACTTC	CASSRQGTETQYF
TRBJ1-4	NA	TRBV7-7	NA	TGTGCCAGCAGCTCAGACGGGATAGGAAAACTGTTTTTT	CASSSDGIGKLFF
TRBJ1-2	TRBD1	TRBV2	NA	TGTGCCAGCGCGGAAGGGACAGGACCTATTGGCTACACCTTC	CASAEGTGPIGYTF
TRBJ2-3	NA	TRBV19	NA	TGTGCCAGTAGTGAAGGACTAACCTGGGCGGATACGCAGTATTTT	CASSEGLTWADTQYF
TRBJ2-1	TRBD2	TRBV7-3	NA	TGTGCCAGCAGCTTCGGGGGGGTCCTCGATGAGCAGTTCTTC	CASSFGGVLDEQFF
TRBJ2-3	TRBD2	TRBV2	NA	TGTGCCAGCAGGCGAAAGGCTAGCGGGGGCGGGGCAGATACGCAGTATTTT	CASRRKASGGGADTQYF
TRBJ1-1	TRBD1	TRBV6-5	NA	TGTGCCAGCAGTTACTCGAGGGCAGGGGGAGCTTTCTTT	CASSYSRAGGAFF